This record concerns one TCR beta chain sequence. Its antigen is not identified. Every patient experienced relapse after autologous stem cell transplantation, and brentuximab vedotin exposure varied. This sample was taken from a study of PD-1 blockade in classical Hodgkin lymphoma. About the study: Patients were administered nivolumab (3 mg/kg intravenously) every 2 weeks. Study-level findings and limits: At C4D1, TCR diversity had climbed significantly for CD4+ cells, though not for CD8+ cells. Any patient who commenced nivolumab under 1 year after ASCT was excluded. Patients with a complete response exhibited baseline diversity comparable to newly diagnosed patients.

TCRdb's copy holds only in-frame clones and misses some; the assay was immunoSEQ multiplex PCR. The table shows 95,000 or so clones, with roughly 84% occurring only once. Germline V CDR1 and CDR2: SGHRS, YFSETQ. The CDR3 covers 14 residues. Trimming removed 4 bases from V and 2 bases from J, with 11 bases in between. Specimen: peripheral blood mononuclear cells (PBMCs), collected at baseline. The receptor's source is a human donor with classical Hodgkin lymphoma. The chain uses TRBV5-1 and TRBJ2-3, with D maybe TRBD2 (6 bases). The CDR3 reads CASSMGLTTDTQYF. The CDR3 coding sequence is TGCGCCAGCAGCATGGGACTTACCACAGATACGCAGTATTTT.